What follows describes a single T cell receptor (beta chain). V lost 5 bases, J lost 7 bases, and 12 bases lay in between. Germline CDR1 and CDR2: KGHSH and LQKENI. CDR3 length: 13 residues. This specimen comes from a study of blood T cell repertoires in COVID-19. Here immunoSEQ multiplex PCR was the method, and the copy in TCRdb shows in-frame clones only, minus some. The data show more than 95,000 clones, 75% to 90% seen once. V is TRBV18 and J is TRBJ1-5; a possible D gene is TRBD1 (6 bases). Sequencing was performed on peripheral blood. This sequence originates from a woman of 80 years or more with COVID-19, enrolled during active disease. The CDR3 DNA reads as TGTGCCAGCTCAGTGGGGGCAAGACAGCCCCAGCATTTT. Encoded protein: CASSVGARQPQHF.